This is a list of T cell receptor beta chains from one sample in a study of blood T cell repertoires in COVID-19. Clones were sequenced by immunoSEQ multiplex PCR, and TCRdb holds only the in-frame ones, with some missing. Seen here are 100,000 to 150,000 clones, approximately 87% observed once, and the top ten hold about 3.6%. Sequenced sample: peripheral blood. These TCRs come from a woman aged 60-75 years with acute or convalescent COVID-19. Both conserved end residues are part of each CDR3. The order of the fields is V gene, J gene, CDR3 protein.

v_gene: TRBV3-1/TRBV3-2; j_gene: TRBJ2-1; CDR3aa: CASSQFRGFSNEQFF
v_gene: TRBV2; j_gene: TRBJ1-6; CDR3aa: CAGKGGSSYNSPLHF
v_gene: TRBV30; j_gene: TRBJ1-1; CDR3aa: CAWQVWGLGTEAFF
v_gene: TRBV5-1; j_gene: TRBJ2-1; CDR3aa: CASSLAARQGSNEQFF
v_gene: TRBV25-1; j_gene: TRBJ1-2; CDR3aa: CASGPVGAGIGAGYTF
v_gene: TRBV6-5; j_gene: TRBJ1-2; CDR3aa: CASRHDYNYGYTF
v_gene: TRBV19; j_gene: TRBJ1-5; CDR3aa: CASSNHQSGWGNQPQHF
v_gene: TRBV7-8; j_gene: TRBJ2-2; CDR3aa: CASSLDGQTTGELFF
v_gene: TRBV5-4; j_gene: TRBJ1-1; CDR3aa: CASSLGQGRTEAFF
v_gene: TRBV19; j_gene: TRBJ1-5; CDR3aa: CASSIPRTVAGQPQHF
v_gene: TRBV6-5; j_gene: TRBJ1-2; CDR3aa: CATSQTRGYTF
v_gene: TRBV3-1/TRBV3-2; j_gene: TRBJ2-3; CDR3aa: CASSQGKPSGSFTDTQYF
v_gene: TRBV11-2; j_gene: TRBJ1-6; CDR3aa: CASSSRQGDNSPLHF
v_gene: TRBV19; j_gene: TRBJ2-1; CDR3aa: CASSSNGVPIGQFF
v_gene: TRBV6-2/TRBV6-3; j_gene: TRBJ1-1; CDR3aa: CASSYLGSEAFF
v_gene: TRBV16; j_gene: TRBJ1-5; CDR3aa: CASSQGQQNQPQHF
v_gene: TRBV14; j_gene: TRBJ2-2; CDR3aa: CASSQPQLAGYTGELFF
v_gene: TRBV7-9; j_gene: TRBJ1-2; CDR3aa: CASRAGTGFYGYTF
v_gene: TRBV3-1/TRBV3-2; j_gene: TRBJ2-3; CDR3aa: CASSLFLAPTDTQYF
v_gene: TRBV6-5; j_gene: TRBJ2-5; CDR3aa: CASTRDRGQETQYF
v_gene: TRBV7-8; j_gene: TRBJ2-7; CDR3aa: CASSLLSAQSGTGLPEQYF
v_gene: TRBV6-5; j_gene: TRBJ1-1; CDR3aa: CASRWQAGTEAFF
v_gene: TRBV28; j_gene: TRBJ1-1; CDR3aa: CASSSIAEAFF
v_gene: TRBV2; j_gene: TRBJ1-3; CDR3aa: CASQRGSGNTIYF
v_gene: TRBV14; j_gene: TRBJ1-3; CDR3aa: CASSLGGTTGNTIYF
v_gene: TRBV6-5; j_gene: TRBJ1-2; CDR3aa: CANRNRVFNYGYTF
v_gene: TRBV5-1; j_gene: TRBJ1-3; CDR3aa: CASSLASSSGNTIYF
v_gene: TRBV7-8; j_gene: TRBJ1-2; CDR3aa: CASSLRSPNIQGAGGYTF